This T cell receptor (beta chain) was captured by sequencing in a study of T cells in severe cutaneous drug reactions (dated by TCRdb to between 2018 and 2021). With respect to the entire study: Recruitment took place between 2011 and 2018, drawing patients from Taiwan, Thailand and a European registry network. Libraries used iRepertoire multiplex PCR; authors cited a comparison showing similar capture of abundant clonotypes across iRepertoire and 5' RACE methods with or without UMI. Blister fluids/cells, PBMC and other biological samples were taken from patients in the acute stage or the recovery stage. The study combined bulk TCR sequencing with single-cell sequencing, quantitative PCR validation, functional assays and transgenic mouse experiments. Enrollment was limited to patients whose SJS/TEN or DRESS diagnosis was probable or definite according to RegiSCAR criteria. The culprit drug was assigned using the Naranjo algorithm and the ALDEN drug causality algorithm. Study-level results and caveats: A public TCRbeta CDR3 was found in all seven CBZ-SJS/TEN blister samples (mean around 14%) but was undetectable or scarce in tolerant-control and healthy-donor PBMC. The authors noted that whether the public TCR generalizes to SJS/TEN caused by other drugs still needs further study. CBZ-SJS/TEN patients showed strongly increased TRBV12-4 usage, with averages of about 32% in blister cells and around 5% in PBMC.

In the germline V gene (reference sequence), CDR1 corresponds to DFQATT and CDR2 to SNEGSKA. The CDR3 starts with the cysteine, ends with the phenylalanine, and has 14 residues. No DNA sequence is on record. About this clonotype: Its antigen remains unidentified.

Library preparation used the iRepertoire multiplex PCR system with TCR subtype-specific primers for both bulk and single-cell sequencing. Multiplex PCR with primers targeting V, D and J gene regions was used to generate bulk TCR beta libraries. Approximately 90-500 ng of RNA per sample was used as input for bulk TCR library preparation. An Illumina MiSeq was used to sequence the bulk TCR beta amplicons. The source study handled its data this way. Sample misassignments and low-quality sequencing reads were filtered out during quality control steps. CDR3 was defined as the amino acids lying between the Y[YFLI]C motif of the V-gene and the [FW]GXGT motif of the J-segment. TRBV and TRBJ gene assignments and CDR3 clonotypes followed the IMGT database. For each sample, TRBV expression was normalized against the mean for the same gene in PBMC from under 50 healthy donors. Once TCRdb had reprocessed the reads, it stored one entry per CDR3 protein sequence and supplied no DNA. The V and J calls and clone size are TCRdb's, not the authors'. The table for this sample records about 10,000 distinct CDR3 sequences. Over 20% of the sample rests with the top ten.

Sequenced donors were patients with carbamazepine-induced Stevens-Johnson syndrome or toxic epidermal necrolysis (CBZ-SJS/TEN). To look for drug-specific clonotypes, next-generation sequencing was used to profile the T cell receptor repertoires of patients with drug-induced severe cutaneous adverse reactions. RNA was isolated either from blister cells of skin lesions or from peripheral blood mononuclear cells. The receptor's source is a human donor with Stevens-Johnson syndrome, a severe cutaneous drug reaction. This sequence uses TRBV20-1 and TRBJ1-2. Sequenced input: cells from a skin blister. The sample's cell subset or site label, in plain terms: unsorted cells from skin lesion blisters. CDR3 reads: CSAGGDGYNYGYTF.